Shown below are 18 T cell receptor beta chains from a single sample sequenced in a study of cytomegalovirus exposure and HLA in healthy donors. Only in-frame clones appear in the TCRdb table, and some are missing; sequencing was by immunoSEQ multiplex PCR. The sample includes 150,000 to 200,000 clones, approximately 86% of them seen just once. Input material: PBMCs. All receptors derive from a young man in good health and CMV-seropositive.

Here the CDR3 reads CATSRVRSAGTEAFF. CDR3 DNA: TGTGCCACCAGCAGAGTGAGGTCGGCCGGGACTGAAGCTTTCTTT. This rearrangement joins TRBV15 to TRBJ1-1, with D hard to call. Germline V gene data show CDR1 as LNHNV and CDR2 as YYDKDF (reference sequence). The V end lost 1 base, the J end lost 5 bases, and 14 bases lay between the germline ends. This CDR3 region has 15 residues.

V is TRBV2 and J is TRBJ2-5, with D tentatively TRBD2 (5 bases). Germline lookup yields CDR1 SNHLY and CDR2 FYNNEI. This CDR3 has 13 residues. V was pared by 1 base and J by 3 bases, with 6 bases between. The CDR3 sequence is CASSEDGEETQYF. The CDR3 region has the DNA TGTGCCAGCAGTGAAGACGGGGAAGAGACCCAGTACTTC.

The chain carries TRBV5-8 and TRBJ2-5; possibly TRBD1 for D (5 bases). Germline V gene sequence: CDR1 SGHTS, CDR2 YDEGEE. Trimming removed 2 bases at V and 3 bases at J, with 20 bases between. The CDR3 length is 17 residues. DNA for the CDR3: TGTGCCAGCAGCTTTAGGAAGGGGCACCTTCCAAAAGAGACCCAGTACTTC. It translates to CASSFRKGHLPKETQYF. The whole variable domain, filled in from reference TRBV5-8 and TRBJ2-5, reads EAGVTQSPTHLIKTRGQQATLRCSPISGHTSVYWYQQALGLGLQFLLWYDEGEERNRGNFPPRFSGRQFPNYSSELNVNALELEDSALYLCASSFRKGHLPKETQYFGPGTRLLVL.

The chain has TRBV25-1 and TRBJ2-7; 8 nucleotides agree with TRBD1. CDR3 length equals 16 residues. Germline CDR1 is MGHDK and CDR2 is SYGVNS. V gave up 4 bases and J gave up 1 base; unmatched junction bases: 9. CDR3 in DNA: TGTGCCAGCAGTGGGACGGACAGGGTCAGGTCCTACGAGCAGTACTTC. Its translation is CASSGTDRVRSYEQYF.

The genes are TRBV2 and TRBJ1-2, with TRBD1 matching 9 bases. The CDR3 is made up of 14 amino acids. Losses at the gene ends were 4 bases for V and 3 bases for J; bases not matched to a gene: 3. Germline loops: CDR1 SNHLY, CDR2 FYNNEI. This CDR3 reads CASSGQGGDYGYTF. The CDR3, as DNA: TGTGCCAGCAGTGGACAGGGGGGTGACTATGGCTACACCTTC.

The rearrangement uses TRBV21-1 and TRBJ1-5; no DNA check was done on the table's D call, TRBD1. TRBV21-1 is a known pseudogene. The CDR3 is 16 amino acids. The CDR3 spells CASSKEVEGANQPQHF. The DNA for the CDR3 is TGTGCCAGCAGCAAAGAGGTGGAGGGGGCTAATCAGCCCCAGCATTTT.

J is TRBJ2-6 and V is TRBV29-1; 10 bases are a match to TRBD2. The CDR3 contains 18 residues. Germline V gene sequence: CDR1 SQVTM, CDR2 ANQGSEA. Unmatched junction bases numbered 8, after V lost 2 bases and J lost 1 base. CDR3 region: CSVEIAGGAKSGANVLTF. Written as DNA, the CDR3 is TGCAGCGTTGAAATAGCGGGAGGCGCTAAGTCTGGGGCCAACGTCCTGACTTTC.

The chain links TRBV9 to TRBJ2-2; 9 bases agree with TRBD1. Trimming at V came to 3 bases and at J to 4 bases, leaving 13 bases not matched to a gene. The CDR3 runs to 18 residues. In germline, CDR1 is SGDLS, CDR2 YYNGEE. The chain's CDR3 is CASSAASQGAIITGELFF. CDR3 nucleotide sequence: TGTGCCAGCAGCGCAGCCTCACAGGGGGCCATAATCACCGGGGAGCTGTTTTTT. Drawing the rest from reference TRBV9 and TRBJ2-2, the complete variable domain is DSGVTQTPKHLITATGQRVTLRCSPRSGDLSVYWYQQSLDQGLQFLIQYYNGEERAKGNILERFSAQQFPDLHSELNLSSLELGDSALYFCASSAASQGAIITGELFFGEGSRLTVL.

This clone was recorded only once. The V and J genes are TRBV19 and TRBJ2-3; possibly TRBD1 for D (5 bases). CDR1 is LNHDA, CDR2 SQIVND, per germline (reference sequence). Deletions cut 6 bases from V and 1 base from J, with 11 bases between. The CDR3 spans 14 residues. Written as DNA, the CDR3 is TGTGCCAGTAGGCCGACAGCCGGCACAGATACGCAGTATTTT. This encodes CASRPTAGTDTQYF.

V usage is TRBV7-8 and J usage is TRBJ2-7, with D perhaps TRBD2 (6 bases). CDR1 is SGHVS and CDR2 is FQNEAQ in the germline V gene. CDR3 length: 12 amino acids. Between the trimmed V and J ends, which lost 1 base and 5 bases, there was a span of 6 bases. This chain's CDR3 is CASSLGGDEQYF. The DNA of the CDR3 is TGTGCCAGCAGCTTAGGCGGGGACGAGCAGTACTTC.

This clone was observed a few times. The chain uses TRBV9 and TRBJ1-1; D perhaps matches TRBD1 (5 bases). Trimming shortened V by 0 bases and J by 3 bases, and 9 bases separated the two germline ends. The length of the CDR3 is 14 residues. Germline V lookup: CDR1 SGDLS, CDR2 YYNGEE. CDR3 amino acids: CASSVDGGHTEAFF. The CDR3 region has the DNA TGTGCCAGCAGCGTAGACGGGGGACACACTGAAGCTTTCTTT.

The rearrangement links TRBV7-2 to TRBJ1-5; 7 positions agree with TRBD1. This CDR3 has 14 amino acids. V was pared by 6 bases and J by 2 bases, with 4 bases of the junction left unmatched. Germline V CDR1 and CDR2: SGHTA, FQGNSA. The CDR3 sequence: CASSPTGGNQPQHF. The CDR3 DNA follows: TGTGCCAGCAGTCCCACAGGGGGCAATCAGCCCCAGCATTTT.

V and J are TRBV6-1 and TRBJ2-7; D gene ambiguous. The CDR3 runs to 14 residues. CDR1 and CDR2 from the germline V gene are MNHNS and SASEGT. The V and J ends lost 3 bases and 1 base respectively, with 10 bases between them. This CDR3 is CASSDFGPSYEQYF. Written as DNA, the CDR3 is TGTGCCAGCAGTGACTTTGGGCCTTCCTACGAGCAGTACTTC.

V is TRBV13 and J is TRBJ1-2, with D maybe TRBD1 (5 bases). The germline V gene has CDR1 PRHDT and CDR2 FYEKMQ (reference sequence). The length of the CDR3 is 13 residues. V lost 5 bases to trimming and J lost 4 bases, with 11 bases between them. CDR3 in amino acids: CASSRGRGYGYTF. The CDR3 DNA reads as TGTGCCAGCAGCCGCGGGAGGGGCTATGGCTACACCTTC. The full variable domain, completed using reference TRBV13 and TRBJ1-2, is AAGVIQSPRHLIKEKRETATLKCYPIPRHDTVYWYQQGPGQDPQFLISFYEKMQSDKGSIPDRFSAQQFSDYHSELNMSSLELGDSALYFCASSRGRGYGYTFGSGTRLTVV.

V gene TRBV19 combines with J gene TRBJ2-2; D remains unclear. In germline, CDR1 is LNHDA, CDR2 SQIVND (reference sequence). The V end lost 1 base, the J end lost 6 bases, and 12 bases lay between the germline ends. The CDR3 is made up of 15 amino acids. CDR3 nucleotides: TGTGCCAGTAGTATAGGGCAAAGTTGGTCCGGGGAGCTGTTTTTT. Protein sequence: CASSIGQSWSGELFF.

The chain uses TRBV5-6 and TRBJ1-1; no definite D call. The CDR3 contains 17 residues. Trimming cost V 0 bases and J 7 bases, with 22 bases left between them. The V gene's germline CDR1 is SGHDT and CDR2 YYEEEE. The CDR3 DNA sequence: TGTGCCAGCAGCTTGGCGTCCGGTTGGGCCCCTGGAGGTGAAGCTTTCTTT. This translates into CASSLASGWAPGGEAFF.

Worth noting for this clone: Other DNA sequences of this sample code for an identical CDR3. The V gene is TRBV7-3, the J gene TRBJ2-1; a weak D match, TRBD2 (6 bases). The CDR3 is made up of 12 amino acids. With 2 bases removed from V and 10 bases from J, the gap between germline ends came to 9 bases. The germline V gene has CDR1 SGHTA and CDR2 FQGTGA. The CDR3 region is CASSLVGGEQFF. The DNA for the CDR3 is TGTGCCAGCAGCTTAGTCGGGGGAGAGCAGTTCTTC.

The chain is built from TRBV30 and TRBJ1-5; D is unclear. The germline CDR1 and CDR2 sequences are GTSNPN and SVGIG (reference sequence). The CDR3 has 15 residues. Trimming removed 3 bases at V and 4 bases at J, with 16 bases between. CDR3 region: CAWSLSRVTNQPQHF. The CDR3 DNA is TGTGCCTGGAGCCTTTCCCGGGTTACTAATCAGCCCCAGCATTTT. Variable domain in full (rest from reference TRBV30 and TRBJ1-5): SQTIHQWPATLVQPVGSPLSLECTVEGTSNPNLYWYRQAAGRGLQLLFYSVGIGQISSEVPQNLSASRPQDRQFILSSKKLLLSDSGFYLCAWSLSRVTNQPQHFGDGTRLSIL.